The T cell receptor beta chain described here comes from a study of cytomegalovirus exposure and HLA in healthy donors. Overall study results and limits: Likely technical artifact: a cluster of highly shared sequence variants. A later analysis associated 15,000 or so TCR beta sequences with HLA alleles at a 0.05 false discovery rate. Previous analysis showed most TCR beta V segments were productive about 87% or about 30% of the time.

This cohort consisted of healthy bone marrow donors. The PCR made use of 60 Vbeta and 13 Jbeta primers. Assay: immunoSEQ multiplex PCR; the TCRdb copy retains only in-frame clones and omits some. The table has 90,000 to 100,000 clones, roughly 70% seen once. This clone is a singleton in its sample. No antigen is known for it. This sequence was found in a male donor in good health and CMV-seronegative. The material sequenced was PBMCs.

As DNA, the CDR3 is TGTGCCAGCATCCCGGGGGGTCAAGTGGGAAAGACCCAGTACTTC. This sequence encodes CASIPGGQVGKTQYF. The genes are TRBV7-2 and TRBJ2-5; TRBD2 agrees at 7 bases. Germline CDR1 and CDR2: SGHTA and FQGNSA. Losses at the gene ends were 7 bases for V and 6 bases for J; bases not matched to a gene: 14. CDR3 length equals 15 residues.